A selection of T cell receptor beta chains follows, all from one sample in a study of cytomegalovirus exposure and HLA in healthy donors. TCRdb's copy holds only in-frame clones and misses some; the assay was immunoSEQ multiplex PCR. In the table there are about 97,000 clones, roughly four fifths of which are singletons. The sequenced material came from PBMCs. Source of these receptors: a man aged 35 to 55 in good health and CMV-seropositive. Each CDR3 is given with its conserved first and last residue. The D gene is left open where the match is weak. Clone size is stated in some rows and not others, as once, few, many or a class when expanded.

v_gene,d_gene,abundance,j_gene,CDR3aa,CDR3nt
TRBV19,-,-,TRBJ1-5,CASSIFMADNQPQHF,TGTGCCAGTAGTATTTTTATGGCAGACAATCAGCCCCAGCATTTT
TRBV2,TRBD2,-,TRBJ2-1,CASSATSGGFYNEQFF,TGTGCCAGCAGTGCCACTAGCGGGGGGTTCTACAATGAGCAGTTCTTC
TRBV6-1,-,-,TRBJ1-2,CASAQANYGYTF,TGTGCCTCTGCCCAGGCTAACTATGGCTACACCTTC
TRBV20-1,-,-,TRBJ1-1,CSAARDTEAFF,TGCAGTGCCGCGAGGGACACTGAAGCTTTCTTT
TRBV7-3,TRBD1,-,TRBJ1-6,CASSLGGMGQGPNSPLHF,TGTGCCAGCAGCTTAGGGGGTATGGGACAGGGGCCGAATTCACCCCTCCACTTT
TRBV19,-,-,TRBJ2-7,CASSMSGAYEQYF,TGTGCCAGTAGTATGTCAGGGGCCTACGAGCAGTACTTC
TRBV6-4,TRBD1,-,TRBJ1-1,CASSPTGLNTEAFF,TGTGCCAGCAGCCCGACAGGGCTGAACACTGAAGCTTTCTTT
TRBV10-2,TRBD1,few,TRBJ2-2,CASSESRGLGTGELFF,TGCGCCAGCAGTGAGTCGAGGGGGCTTGGCACCGGGGAGCTGTTTTTT
TRBV5-1,-,-,TRBJ1-1,CASSLDGTSGTEAFF,TGCGCCAGCAGCTTGGACGGGACATCGGGCACTGAAGCTTTCTTT
TRBV2,TRBD1,-,TRBJ1-5,CASRGTGGNQPQHF,TGTGCCAGCAGGGGGACAGGGGGCAATCAGCCCCAGCATTTT
TRBV19,-,-,TRBJ1-5,CASSRALGISNQPQHF,TGTGCCAGTAGTCGAGCCCTCGGGATCTCCAATCAGCCCCAGCATTTT
TRBV11-2,-,-,TRBJ2-1,CASSYGGGGYNEQFF,TGTGCCAGCAGTTATGGGGGAGGAGGCTACAATGAGCAGTTCTTC
TRBV6-4,TRBD1,-,TRBJ1-6,CASRQGDSPLHF,TGTGCCAGCCGACAGGGGGATTCACCCCTCCACTTT
TRBV27,-,once,TRBJ1-2,CASSLQTGANGYTF,TGTGCCAGCAGTCTCCAGACAGGAGCGAATGGCTACACCTTC
TRBV5-1,TRBD2,-,TRBJ2-1,CASSLDTSGSYNEQFF,TGCGCCAGCAGCTTGGATACTAGCGGCTCCTACAATGAGCAGTTCTTC
TRBV5-1,-,-,TRBJ1-3,CASSSQGVHGNTIYF,TGCGCCAGCAGCTCTCAAGGGGTGCATGGAAACACCATATATTTT
TRBV5-4,-,-,TRBJ1-1,CASSNGISNTEAFF,TGTGCCAGCAGCAACGGGATCTCGAACACTGAAGCTTTCTTT
TRBV15,-,-,TRBJ2-7,CATSRTGSSYEQYF,TGTGCCACCAGCCGGACGGGGAGCTCCTACGAGCAGTACTTC
TRBV30,-,-,TRBJ1-2,CAWSSGNYGYTF,TGTGCCTGGAGTTCCGGGAACTATGGCTACACCTTC
TRBV7-3,TRBD1,-,TRBJ1-1,CASSQSTGTEAFF,TGTGCCAGCAGCCAATCGACAGGGACTGAAGCTTTCTTT
TRBV5-4,-,-,TRBJ2-4,CASSLPGDKNIQYF,TGTGCCAGCAGCTTACCAGGGGACAAAAACATTCAGTACTTC
TRBV9,TRBD2,-,TRBJ2-7,CASSGREDLLEQYF,TGTGCCAGCAGCGGCCGGGAGGATCTCCTCGAGCAGTACTTC
TRBV27,-,-,TRBJ2-7,CASSLGGAGGYEQYF,TGTGCCAGCAGTTTGGGGGGGGCAGGAGGATACGAGCAGTACTTC
TRBV18,TRBD2,-,TRBJ2-3,CASSSGTSGRKGDTQYF,TGTGCCAGCTCATCAGGGACTAGCGGGAGAAAGGGTGATACGCAGTATTTT
TRBV19,-,-,TRBJ1-1,CASSPGFNTEAFF,TGTGCCAGTAGTCCCGGGTTCAACACTGAAGCTTTCTTT
TRBV2,-,-,TRBJ2-3,CASSDPPGQYF,TGTGCCAGCAGTGACCCGCCAGGGCAGTATTTT
TRBV6-5,TRBD1,-,TRBJ1-5,CASRTGGLGNQPQHF,TGTGCCAGCAGAACAGGGGGCTTGGGCAATCAGCCCCAGCATTTT
TRBV5-6,-,-,TRBJ1-6,CASSLDRAPGSPLHF,TGTGCCAGCAGCTTGGACAGGGCGCCGGGTTCACCCCTCCACTTT
TRBV5-1,TRBD1,-,TRBJ1-1,CASSMGDSPVEAFF,TGCGCCAGCAGCATGGGGGACAGCCCAGTTGAAGCTTTCTTT
TRBV19,TRBD1,-,TRBJ1-1,CASSGDSTEAFF,TGTGCCAGTAGCGGGGACAGCACTGAAGCTTTCTTT
TRBV7-9,TRBD2,-,TRBJ2-7,CASSLATSGSSYEQYF,TGTGCCAGCAGCTTAGCGACTAGCGGGAGCTCCTACGAGCAGTACTTC
TRBV15,TRBD2,-,TRBJ2-7,CATSRQLAGFEQYF,TGTGCCACCAGCAGACAACTAGCGGGATTCGAGCAGTACTTC
TRBV29-1,TRBD2,-,TRBJ2-3,CSVGRGLAGGDTQYF,TGCAGCGTTGGAAGGGGACTAGCGGGGGGAGATACGCAGTATTTT